A selection of T cell receptor beta chains follows, all from one sample in a study of cytotoxic CD8 clonotypes in ibrutinib-treated CLL. Assay: immunoSEQ multiplex PCR; the TCRdb copy retains only in-frame clones and omits some. The profile covers 150,000 or so clones, with approximately 83% appearing a single time and around 2.1% taken by the ten largest. The source was PBMCs, collected after 24 months of ibrutinib treatment. The receptors were gathered from a human donor with chronic lymphocytic leukemia. The CDR3 runs from the conserved cysteine through the conserved F or W. The D gene is left open where the match is weak. Clone size is given for some rows only: seen once, a few or many times, or a class if the clone is expanded.

V: TRBV5-8; size: NA; J: TRBJ2-7; D: NA; CDR3: CASSSDREQYF; DNA: TGTGCCAGCAGCTCCGACAGGGAGCAGTACTTC
V: TRBV21-1; size: NA; J: TRBJ1-1; D: NA; CDR3: CARGTGAMGTEAFF; DNA: TGTGCCAGAGGGACAGGGGCGATGGGCACTGAAGCTTTCTTT
V: TRBV5-1; size: few; J: TRBJ2-1; D: NA; CDR3: CASSFRPDSYNEQFF; DNA: TGCGCCAGCAGCTTTAGGCCGGACTCCTACAATGAGCAGTTCTTC
V: TRBV5-5; size: NA; J: TRBJ2-1; D: NA; CDR3: CASSSLGRQGVIAGLNEQFF; DNA: TGTGCCAGCAGCTCCCTTGGCCGACAGGGGGTAATAGCGGGGCTCAATGAGCAGTTCTTC
V: TRBV10-3; size: NA; J: TRBJ2-7; D: NA; CDR3: CAISDQDRSSYEQYF; DNA: TGTGCCATCAGCGACCAGGACCGTAGCTCCTACGAGCAGTACTTC
V: TRBV7-2; size: NA; J: TRBJ1-2; D: TRBD1; CDR3: CASSQDRGPYGYTF; DNA: TGTGCCAGCAGCCAGGACAGGGGGCCATATGGCTACACCTTC
V: TRBV10-3; size: NA; J: TRBJ2-7; D: NA; CDR3: CAARGAFYEQYF; DNA: TGTGCCGCCCGGGGGGCCTTCTACGAGCAGTACTTC
V: TRBV6-5; size: NA; J: TRBJ1-5; D: NA; CDR3: CASSYSPRDQPQHF; DNA: TGTGCCAGCAGTTACTCGCCTAGGGATCAGCCCCAGCATTTT
V: TRBV5-1; size: NA; J: TRBJ2-5; D: NA; CDR3: CASSQAGEETQYF; DNA: TGCGCCAGCTCCCAGGCAGGGGAAGAGACCCAGTACTTC
V: TRBV9; size: NA; J: TRBJ1-1; D: TRBD1; CDR3: CASSVKGARNTEAFF; DNA: TGTGCCAGCAGCGTTAAGGGGGCGCGGAACACTGAAGCTTTCTTT
V: TRBV18; size: NA; J: TRBJ1-4; D: NA; CDR3: CASSPLPGAGEKLFF; DNA: TGTGCCAGCTCACCACTCCCAGGGGCGGGTGAAAAACTGTTTTTT
V: TRBV29-1; size: NA; J: TRBJ1-1; D: TRBD1; CDR3: CSVGQGNTEAFF; DNA: TGCAGCGTCGGACAGGGAAACACTGAAGCTTTCTTT
V: TRBV4-2; size: once; J: TRBJ1-3; D: TRBD1; CDR3: CASSREIWDSSSGNTIYF; DNA: TGTGCCAGCAGCCGAGAGATATGGGACAGCTCCTCTGGAAACACCATATATTTT
V: TRBV11-3; size: NA; J: TRBJ2-5; D: NA; CDR3: CASSLGLRKGETQYF; DNA: TGTGCCAGCAGCTTAGGTTTGAGAAAGGGGGAGACCCAGTACTTC
V: TRBV29-1; size: NA; J: TRBJ2-2; D: NA; CDR3: CSVRTGNTGELFF; DNA: TGCAGCGTCCGGACTGGGAACACCGGGGAGCTGTTTTTT
V: TRBV5-1; size: NA; J: TRBJ2-5; D: NA; CDR3: CASSKTSQYEETQYF; DNA: TGCGCCAGCAGCAAGACGTCGCAGTATGAAGAGACCCAGTACTTC
V: TRBV28; size: NA; J: TRBJ2-1; D: TRBD2; CDR3: CATRTSGWSSYNEQFF; DNA: TGTGCCACTAGGACTAGCGGGTGGAGCTCCTACAATGAGCAGTTCTTC
V: TRBV6-5; size: NA; J: TRBJ1-4; D: NA; CDR3: CASSSERATNEKLFF; DNA: TGTGCCAGCAGCTCGGAAAGAGCAACTAATGAAAAACTGTTTTTT
V: TRBV6-4; size: NA; J: TRBJ2-1; D: TRBD2; CDR3: CASSHTSDNEQFF; DNA: TGTGCCAGCAGTCATACTAGCGACAATGAGCAGTTCTTC
V: TRBV30; size: NA; J: TRBJ2-7; D: TRBD2; CDR3: CAWRKTGTSGRLYGNEQYF; DNA: TGTGCCTGGAGGAAGACCGGGACTAGCGGGCGCCTTTACGGGAACGAGCAGTACTTC
V: TRBV7-2; size: NA; J: TRBJ2-3; D: TRBD2; CDR3: CASSLGSGGSNTQYF; DNA: TGTGCCAGCAGCTTAGGATCGGGGGGATCTAATACGCAGTATTTT
V: TRBV5-1; size: NA; J: TRBJ1-5; D: NA; CDR3: CASSLDLGNQPQHF; DNA: TGCGCCAGCAGCTTGGATCTTGGAAATCAGCCCCAGCATTTT
V: TRBV29-1; size: NA; J: TRBJ2-7; D: TRBD1; CDR3: CSAEGTAGKYF; DNA: TGCAGCGCCGAAGGGACAGCTGGAAAGTACTTC
V: TRBV23-1; size: NA; J: TRBJ1-2; D: NA; CDR3: CARRPPGYGYTF; DNA: TGCGCCAGACGACCCCCCGGCTATGGCTACACCTTC
V: TRBV9; size: few; J: TRBJ2-1; D: TRBD2; CDR3: CASSPSGTSEGEQFF; DNA: TGTGCCAGCAGCCCCTCCGGGACTAGCGAAGGTGAGCAGTTCTTC
V: TRBV27; size: NA; J: TRBJ1-2; D: NA; CDR3: CASSSALRPGQLSF; DNA: TGTGCCAGCAGTTCCGCCCTCCGACCGGGACAACTTTCCTTC
V: TRBV9; size: NA; J: TRBJ1-3; D: NA; CDR3: CASTQGPGNTIYF; DNA: TGTGCCAGCACACAGGGTCCCGGAAACACCATATATTTT